One and the same sample provided the 21 T cell receptor beta chains below, sequenced in a study of CD8 T cells in ankylosing spondylitis. Findings of the study overall: Ankylosing spondylitis blood appeared to be characterized by a TCR beta motif of eight highly homologous variants.

TCRdb processed the 5' RACE reads anew with MiXCR; each CDR3 protein has one entry. In the table there are approximately 500,000 distinct CDR3 sequences, about 13% of which are singletons. Their cognate antigens are unknown. The sequenced material came from blood, either unsorted or a sorted T cell fraction (not recorded which). Every receptor here comes from a male donor with ankylosing spondylitis.

This clonotype was seen a handful of times. This sequence joins TRBV14 and TRBJ2-5; 14 bases fit TRBD2. In germline, CDR1 is SGHDN, CDR2 FVKESK. The length of the CDR3 is 17 residues. The V gene end was trimmed by 5 bases and the J gene end by 2 bases; junction bases not matched to a gene: 7. Here the CDR3 reads CASSARLAGGRQETQYF. The CDR3 nucleotides read TGTGCCAGCAGCGCGAGACTAGCGGGAGGGCGACAAGAGACCCAGTACTTC.

CDR3 bases: TGTGCCAGCTCACATTCTTTAGCGGGAGGCACCCACAATGAGCAGTTCTTC. It codes for CASSHSLAGGTHNEQFF. The chain joins TRBV18 to TRBJ2-1, with 10 bases that match TRBD2. CDR3 size: 17 residues. Per germline, CDR1 KGHSH and CDR2 LQKENI. V shed 4 bases and J 5 bases; nucleotides not matched to a gene: 11.

This clonotype was counted only a few times. The genes are TRBV6-5 and TRBJ2-7; 9 positions agree with TRBD1. Losses at the gene ends were 2 bases for V and 2 bases for J; bases not matched to a gene: 7. The CDR3 consists of 16 residues. In germline, CDR1 is MNHEY, CDR2 SVGAGI. CDR3 sequence reads: CASSYPGQGNTYEQYF. The CDR3 DNA follows: TGTGCCAGCAGTTACCCGGGACAGGGCAACACCTACGAGCAGTACTTC.

J is TRBJ2-5 and V is TRBV20-1; 10 bases agree with TRBD2. The CDR3 has 14 residues. V was clipped by 3 bases and J by 4 bases; unmatched bases: 5. The germline V gene has CDR1 DFQATT and CDR2 SNEGSKA (reference sequence). The CDR3, as DNA: TGCAGTGCTAGCGCTAGCGGGAGTGGAGAGACCCAGTACTTC. This codes for CSASASGSGETQYF.

V is TRBV12-3 or TRBV12-4 and J is TRBJ2-1, with 8 positions matching TRBD1. The V and J ends lost 6 bases and 0 bases, in that order; junction bases with no gene match: 7. The CDR3 has 16 amino acids. This CDR3 is CASRRRQGSSYNEQFF. DNA for the CDR3: TGTGCCAGCAGGAGGAGACAGGGGAGCTCCTACAATGAGCAGTTCTTC.

To note about this clonotype: The junction departs from the called germline gene at one end, perhaps through a read error. The gene calls are TRBV12-3 or TRBV12-4 and TRBJ1-5, with TRBD1 identical over 10 bases. The CDR3 spans 18 residues. Here the CDR3 DNA reads TGTGCCAACAGTTTAGCATTGGGATTGGGGACAGGGGATCAGCCCCAGCATTTT. It yields the protein CANSLALGLGTGDQPQHF.

The chain couples TRBV4-1 to TRBJ2-1; TRBD2 agrees at 7 bases. Germline V CDR1 and CDR2: MGHRA, YSYEKL. The CDR3 has 14 residues. Losses at the gene ends were 2 bases for V and 15 bases for J; bases not matched to a gene: 13. CDR3 loop: CASSQPGTKFRGFF. CDR3 sequence (DNA): TGCGCCAGCAGCCAACCCGGGACTAAATTCCGAGGGTTCTTC.

This chain links TRBV29-1 with TRBJ2-1; TRBD2 agrees at 12 bases. This CDR3 spans 16 amino acids. The V and J ends lost 4 bases and 4 bases, in that order; junction bases with no gene match: 8. Germline V lookup: CDR1 SQVTM, CDR2 ANQGSEA. Here the CDR3 reads CSVGGGTSGLYNEQFF. CDR3 in DNA: TGCAGCGTTGGGGGGGGGACTAGCGGGTTATACAATGAGCAGTTCTTC.

This clonotype has only a few counts. This chain links TRBV10-3 with TRBJ1-6; no firm D call. Germline assignment: CDR1 ENHRY and CDR2 SYGVKD. CDR3 size: 12 residues. V lost 3 bases to trimming and J lost 7 bases, with 4 bases between them. The CDR3 DNA is TGTGCCATCAGTGATGGGAATTCACCCCTCCACTTT. This gives the protein CAISDGNSPLHF.

This clonotype showed up just a few times. The chain is built from TRBV3-1 and TRBJ2-7; possibly TRBD1 for D (5 bases). CDR1 is LGHDT, CDR2 YNNKEL, per germline (reference sequence). Deletions cut 3 bases from V and 0 bases from J, with 12 bases between. The CDR3 covers 15 residues. Here the CDR3 reads CASSQGGASSYEQYF. The DNA for the CDR3 is TGTGCCAGCAGCCAGGGTGGGGCCAGCTCCTACGAGCAGTACTTC.

This clonotype was seen only a few times. V gene TRBV5-5 combines with J gene TRBJ2-1; 10 bases align to TRBD2. After removal of 3 bases from V and 3 bases from J, the junction contained 12 bases not matched to a gene. The CDR3 contains 18 residues. Germline loops: CDR1 SGHKS, CDR2 YYEKEE (reference sequence). CDR3 amino acids: CASSSGRLAGVGYNEQFF. The CDR3 nucleotides read TGTGCCAGCAGCTCAGGTCGTCTAGCGGGAGTTGGCTACAATGAGCAGTTCTTC.

The chain couples TRBV4-1 to TRBJ2-7; TRBD2 agrees at 9 bases. The trim removed 2 bases at V and 6 bases at J, leaving 5 bases unmatched. The CDR3 runs 14 residues. Germline V gene lookup returns CDR1 MGHRA and CDR2 YSYEKL. The CDR3 region has the DNA TGCGCCAGCAGCCAATACGCGGGAGGGCCCGAGCAGTACGTC. Amino acids: CASSQYAGGPEQYV.

This clonotype was detected a few times. This chain joins TRBV28 and TRBJ2-6, with D hard to call. The CDR3 contains 15 residues. With 6 bases removed from V and 0 bases from J, the gap between germline ends came to 9 bases. In germline, CDR1 is MDHEN, CDR2 SYDVKM. The CDR3 DNA reads TGTGCCAGCAGCCCAGGAGCCTCTGGGGCCAACGTCCTGACTTTC. Residues: CASSPGASGANVLTF. The full variable domain, with the rest looked up from reference TRBV28 and TRBJ2-6, is DVKVTQSSRYLVKRTGEKVFLECVQDMDHENMFWYRQDPGLGLRLIYFSYDVKMKEKGDIPEGYSVSREKKERFSLILESASTNQTSMYLCASSPGASGANVLTFGAGSRLTVL.

This clonotype occurred a few times. The CDR3 DNA reads TGTGCCAGCCGGGCAAACTTGTATAATTCACCCCTCCACTTT. Translation: CASRANLYNSPLHF. This chain joins TRBV27 and TRBJ1-6; D unclear. Trimming took 8 bases from V and 4 from J, leaving 12 bases between them. CDR1 is MNHEY, CDR2 SMNVEV, per germline (reference sequence). The CDR3 extends over 14 amino acids.

The chain joins TRBV20-1 to TRBJ1-1, with D maybe TRBD1 (5 bases). The V end lost 4 bases, the J end lost 10 bases, and 10 bases lay between the germline ends. Germline CDR1 and CDR2: DFQATT and SNEGSKA (reference sequence). The CDR3 consists of 10 residues. CDR3 sequence reads: CSAMQGVAFF. The CDR3 nucleotides read TGCAGTGCTATGCAGGGAGTAGCTTTCTTT.

The chain has TRBV2 and TRBJ1-1; D might be TRBD1 (5 bases). CDR3 length: 17 amino acids. V was clipped by 8 bases and J by 5 bases, with 27 bases between them. CDR1 is SNHLY and CDR2 is FYNNEI in the germline V gene. CDR3 region: CASPRAGTVLGTTEAFF. As DNA, the CDR3 is TGTGCCAGCCCAAGGGCCGGGACGGTGTTGGGCACAACTGAAGCTTTCTTT.

V usage is TRBV20-1 and J usage is TRBJ1-2, with unresolved D. CDR3 length equals 16 residues. V was trimmed by 0 bases and J by 0 bases, leaving 14 bases between them. Germline loops: CDR1 DFQATT, CDR2 SNEGSKA (reference sequence). CDR3 in amino acids: CSARDLRDQANYGYTF. Written as DNA, the CDR3 is TGCAGTGCTAGAGATCTTAGAGACCAGGCTAACTATGGCTACACCTTC.

The V and J genes are TRBV6-2 or TRBV6-3 and TRBJ2-7; no clear D. The V end lost 0 bases, the J end lost 3 bases, and 6 bases lay between the germline ends. This CDR3 spans 13 amino acids. Germline-derived CDR1 and CDR2 are MNHEY and SVGEGT. The DNA of the CDR3 is TGTGCCAGCAGTTACTCGGCACGCTACGAGCAGTACGTC. Translation: CASSYSARYEQYV.

This clonotype was found a few times. V usage is TRBV6-2 or TRBV6-3 and J usage is TRBJ2-1; 9 nucleotides align to TRBD2. J was trimmed by 3 bases and V by 2 bases; bases with no gene match: 2. The CDR3 spans 15 residues. Per the germline V gene, CDR1 is MNHEY and CDR2 is SVGEGT. CDR3 in DNA: TGTGCCAGCAGTTACCAGCGGGAGGTCTACAATGAGCAGTTCTTC. It specifies CASSYQREVYNEQFF.

In its sample, this clonotype was seen once. The rearrangement links TRBV20-1 to TRBJ2-7; 7 positions match TRBD2. CDR1 is DFQATT and CDR2 is SNEGSKA in the germline V gene (reference sequence). V lost 6 bases to trimming and J lost 2 bases; unmatched junction nucleotides: 7. There are 13 residues in the CDR3. In DNA, the CDR3 is TGCAGTGCGCAACTAGCGCGGACCTACGAGCAGTACTTC. It codes for CSAQLARTYEQYF.

The genes are TRBV3-1 and TRBJ1-2, with D possibly TRBD1 on 5 matching bases. The CDR3 spans 14 residues. V gave up 5 bases and J gave up 0 bases, with 10 bases separating them. Germline V gene data show CDR1 as LGHDT and CDR2 as YNNKEL (reference sequence). This chain's CDR3 is CASSGDGTNYGYTF. The CDR3 nucleotides read TGTGCCAGCAGCGGGGACGGAACTAACTATGGCTACACCTTC.